Here is one TCR beta chain with its context. The specificity of this receptor is unknown. The input lacks base qualities; no much larger clone sits a single base away. The entry originates in a study of blood T cell repertoires in COVID-19 (dated by TCRdb to 2018 to 2021). Study-level background: Collaborator samples came from the United States, Italy and Spain and covered acute and convalescent phases of COVID-19. Samples came from the ongoing ImmuneRACE study (first 160 participants) plus 1,254 subjects from 6 global collaborators. The material from the prospective study consisted of cDNA or gDNA derived from T cells, B-cell-depleted T cells, or PBMCs. The repertoires were released in a freely available public database intended as a resource for research on the immune response to SARS-CoV-2. Nearly every sample came with metadata listing a de-identified subject ID, COVID-19 status, age in years and sex. Where HLA class I and class II types were available, the types were taken from metadata supplied by the sample provider, not from assay-based typing. Deeply sampled blood TCRbeta repertoires from subjects exposed to, actively infected with, or recovered from COVID-19 were included in the dataset.

The immunoSEQ Assay, a bias-controlled multiplex PCR, was used to amplify TCRbeta CDR3 regions from genomic DNA. For the original study's pipeline: Nucleated cell counts per sample were estimated from amplification of reference gene primers within the assay. Sequence reads were collapsed and filtered to measure the absolute abundance of every unique TCRbeta CDR3 rearrangement. For each sample, productive Simpson clonality was calculated by taking the square root of Simpson's diversity index across productive rearrangements. Sourced from immuneACCESS, this table was stored by TCRdb with only in-frame sequences that have V and J called. A share of the clones is absent; for the studies checked, an unresolved V gene accounts for under half, and the remainder has no known explanation. For V, J and clone size, that table is used; D and trimming come from the DNA. The sample table holds about 98,000 clones, of which nearly 90% were seen once. The top ten hold approximately 4.5% of the sample.

Study-level results and caveats: The amount of clinical and demographic metadata varied by source and participant and was provided uncurated.

The CDR3 contains 12 residues, cysteine and phenylalanine counted. Solely the CDR3 DNA is kept, with 36 bases framed from the first base. Reading the germline V gene gives CDR1 MNHEY and CDR2 SVGAGI. Trimming removed 4 bases from V and 11 bases from J; the gene matches leave 7 bases unexplained. The collaborating institutions used their own protocols to collect whole blood in K2EDTA tubes. For TCRbeta analysis, collaborator samples were shipped as frozen whole blood, as isolated PBMCs, or as DNA extracted from either sample type. The TCR sequence derives from a man aged 70-80 years with acute or convalescent COVID-19. The rearrangement combines TRBV6-5 with TRBJ1-1; the central 7 bases match TRBD1. The sample consisted of peripheral blood. The CDR3 corresponds to CASSSPTGRAFF. Here is the DNA: TGTGCCAGCAGTTCTCCGACAGGGAGGGCTTTCTTT.